This T cell receptor beta chain was sequenced for a study of T cells after yellow fever vaccination. TCRdb reprocessed the 5' RACE reads with MiXCR, giving one entry per CDR3 protein. The sample records over 20,000 distinct CDR3 sequences, 5.5% being singletons. This clonotype occurred many times. The CDR3 contains 15 residues. Germline V gene lookup returns CDR1 SGHNT and CDR2 YENEEA. Trimming at V came to 5 bases and at J to 7 bases, leaving 7 bases not matched to a gene. This clonotype originated in a man aged 25-40 years who received the YFV17D yellow fever vaccine. Sequencing used PBMCs, either bulk or a sorted T-cell subset (CD4+, CD8+, memory, or dextramer-sorted; not recorded which), obtained 15 days after the yellow fever booster vaccination. The chain links TRBV11-3 to TRBJ2-1; 11 positions agree with TRBD2. The CDR3 region is CASSHLAGGGNEQFF. As DNA, the CDR3 is TGTGCCAGCAGCCATCTAGCGGGAGGCGGAAATGAGCAGTTCTTC. Looking up the rest from reference TRBV11-3 and TRBJ2-1 gives the full variable domain: EAGVVQSPRYKIIEKKQPVAFWCNPISGHNTLYWYLQNLGQGPELLIRYENEEAVDDSQLPKDRFSAERLKGVDSTLKIQPAELGDSAVYLCASSHLAGGGNEQFFGPGTRLTVL.